This T cell receptor beta chain was sequenced during a study of neoadjuvant anti-PD-1 for oral cavity cancer. Study information: Before surgery, most patients got three to four biweekly 3 mg/kg nivolumab doses. Patients without progression got a fourth dose around day 43.

Blood libraries mostly used roughly 0.5 ug genomic DNA, six replicates each. Sequencing was performed with immunoSEQ multiplex PCR; in TCRdb, only in-frame clones are kept and a portion is missing. The top ten hold around 3.3% of the sample, which has 10,000 to 15,000 clones, over 55% seen once. The V end lost 0 bases, the J end lost 5 bases, and 12 bases lay between the germline ends. This CDR3 is 14 amino acids long. The germline CDR1 and CDR2 sequences are SGHRS and YFSETQ. Indicated time point: after neoadjuvant nivolumab, at surgical resection. Analysis of PBMCs was direct, with no culture step. Only a few counts were recorded for this clone.

This sequence joins TRBV5-1 and TRBJ2-7; D uncertain. The sample was PBMCs, taken after nivolumab (anti-PD-1) treatment. This receptor was taken from a person aged 35-79 years with oral cavity squamous cell carcinoma. CDR3 bases: TGCGCCAGCAGCTTGGTGCCTACAACGGACGAGCAGTACTTC. Encoded protein: CASSLVPTTDEQYF.